This T cell receptor beta chain stems from a study of vaccination and CD4 T cells after COVID-19. About the study: At a median 72 days (range 14 to 241) after dose two, post-vaccine samples were obtained. Control cultures were supplied with a CEFX pool, an HIV-1 Nef pool, or no peptide at all. Overlapping spike peptides from SARS-CoV-2, HCoV-NL63, HCoV-OC43 and HCoV-229E served to stimulate the cells.

The Oncomine TCR Beta short-read assay was what sequenced the DNA obtained from cultured CD4+ T cells. Via MiXCR, TCRdb re-called the PCR reads, giving one row per CDR3 protein. The data hold approximately 7,600 distinct CDR3 sequences, with approximately 49% observed a single time. The junction had 5 bases not matched to a gene; V was cut back by 3 bases and J by 2 bases. The CDR3 is made up of 16 amino acids. Germline CDR1 and CDR2: SNHLY and FYNNEI. The treatment: roughly ten-day PBMC culture with coronavirus spike peptide pools or control peptides (ViraFEST assay). The collection of CD4+ T cells from the unexposed donor took place before the COVID-19 pandemic (2011-2018). Before TCRs were sequenced, ViraFEST expanded antigen-specific T cells with peptide pools. Worth noting for this clonotype: The target antigen is unknown.

Material for sequencing was CD4+ T cells from blood, cultured in vitro. The rearrangement links TRBV2 to TRBJ1-5; 9 bases match TRBD1. This sequence was found in a human donor in good health. The CDR3 reads CASSDLGQGGNQPQHF. CDR3 coding DNA: TGTGCCAGCAGTGATTTGGGACAGGGAGGCAATCAGCCCCAGCATTTT.